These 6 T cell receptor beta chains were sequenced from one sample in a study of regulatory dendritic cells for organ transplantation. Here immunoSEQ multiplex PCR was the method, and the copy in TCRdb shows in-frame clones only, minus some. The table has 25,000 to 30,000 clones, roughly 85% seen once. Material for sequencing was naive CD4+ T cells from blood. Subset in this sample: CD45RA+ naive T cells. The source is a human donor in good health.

CDR3 residues: CASTSQAGQGLNEQFF. Written as DNA, the CDR3 is TGTGCCAGTACCTCACAGGCGGGACAGGGTTTGAATGAGCAGTTCTTC. The chain links TRBV19 to TRBJ2-1; 9 bases line up with TRBD1. The length of the CDR3 is 16 residues. V was clipped by 7 bases and J by 7 bases; unmatched bases: 14. Germline V lookup: CDR1 LNHDA, CDR2 SQIVND (reference sequence).

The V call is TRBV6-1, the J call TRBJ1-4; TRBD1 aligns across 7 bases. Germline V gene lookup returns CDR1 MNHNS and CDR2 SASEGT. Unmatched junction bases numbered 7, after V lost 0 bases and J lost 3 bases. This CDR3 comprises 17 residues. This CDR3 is CASSEAHGGGSNEKLFF. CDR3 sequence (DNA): TGTGCCAGCAGTGAAGCGCATGGAGGGGGCTCTAATGAAAAACTGTTTTTT.

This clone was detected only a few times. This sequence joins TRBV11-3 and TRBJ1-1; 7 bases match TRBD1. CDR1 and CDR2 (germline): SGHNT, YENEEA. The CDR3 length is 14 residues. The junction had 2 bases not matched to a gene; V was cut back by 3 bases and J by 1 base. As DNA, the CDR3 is TGTGCCAGCAGCTTGGGACAGCCGAACACTGAAGCTTTCTTT. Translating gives CASSLGQPNTEAFF. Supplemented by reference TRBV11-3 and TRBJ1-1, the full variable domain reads EAGVVQSPRYKIIEKKQPVAFWCNPISGHNTLYWYLQNLGQGPELLIRYENEEAVDDSQLPKDRFSAERLKGVDSTLKIQPAELGDSAVYLCASSLGQPNTEAFFGQGTRLTVV.

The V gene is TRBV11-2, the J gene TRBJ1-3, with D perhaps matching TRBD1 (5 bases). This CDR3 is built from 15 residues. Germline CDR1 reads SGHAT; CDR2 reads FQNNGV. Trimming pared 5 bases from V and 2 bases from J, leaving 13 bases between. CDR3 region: CASSPIGGTGNTIYF. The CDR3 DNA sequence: TGTGCCAGCAGCCCAATCGGGGGGACTGGAAACACCATATATTTT.

Written as DNA, the CDR3 is TGTGCCAGCAGTGAACAGACAGGGACACCCACAGATACGCAGTATTTT. This sequence encodes CASSEQTGTPTDTQYF. The genes are TRBV2 and TRBJ2-3, with 7 nucleotides matching TRBD1. This CDR3 is built from 16 residues. The J segment lost 2 bases and the V segment lost 2 bases, leaving 7 bases of the junction unmatched. From germline, CDR1 is SNHLY and CDR2 FYNNEI.

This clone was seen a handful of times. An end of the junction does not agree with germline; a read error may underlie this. The CDR3 nucleotides are TGTGCCAGCAGTTTGGGACAGGGGATGGGTGGCTACACCTTC. This codes for CASSLGQGMGGYTF. The chain joins TRBV5-4 to TRBJ1-2, with 10 bases matching TRBD1. CDR1 and CDR2 (germline): SGHNT, YYREEE (reference sequence). The CDR3 sequence is 14 residues long.